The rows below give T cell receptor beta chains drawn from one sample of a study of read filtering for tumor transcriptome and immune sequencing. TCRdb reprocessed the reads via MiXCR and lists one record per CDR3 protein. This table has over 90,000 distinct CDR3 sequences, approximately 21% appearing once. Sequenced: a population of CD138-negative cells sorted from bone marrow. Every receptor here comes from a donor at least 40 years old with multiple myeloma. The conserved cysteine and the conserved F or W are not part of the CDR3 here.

CDR3aa: ASSSGGDWGQY
v_gene: TRBV6-6
j_gene: TRBJ2-7

CDR3aa: SAPVAGMEKLF
v_gene: TRBV20-1
j_gene: TRBJ1-4

CDR3aa: SARDPTGRRY
v_gene: TRBV20-1
j_gene: TRBJ2-5

CDR3aa: ASSFTGGFSEQF
v_gene: TRBV5-1
j_gene: TRBJ2-1

CDR3aa: ASSWGYEKLF
v_gene: TRBV2
j_gene: TRBJ1-4

CDR3aa: SASGQGGPYNSPLH
v_gene: TRBV20-1
j_gene: TRBJ1-6

CDR3aa: ASSHSGGARETQY
v_gene: TRBV5-4
j_gene: TRBJ2-5

CDR3aa: ASWDRGANQPQH
v_gene: TRBV27
j_gene: TRBJ1-5

CDR3aa: ASNRGTASEQY
v_gene: TRBV2
j_gene: TRBJ2-7

CDR3aa: SVHLNTEAF
v_gene: TRBV29-1
j_gene: TRBJ1-1

CDR3aa: ASSPSRQAYEQY
v_gene: TRBV18
j_gene: TRBJ2-7

CDR3aa: ASSLRQLNTEAF
v_gene: TRBV28
j_gene: TRBJ1-1

CDR3aa: ASSLVTNYGYT
v_gene: TRBV5-1
j_gene: TRBJ1-2

CDR3aa: ASRKPTTNEKLF
v_gene: TRBV2
j_gene: TRBJ1-4

CDR3aa: ASSLSPDTQY
v_gene: TRBV11-2
j_gene: TRBJ2-3

CDR3aa: SAAPGPGTTDTQY
v_gene: TRBV29-1
j_gene: TRBJ2-3

CDR3aa: ASSLERTGELF
v_gene: TRBV5-5
j_gene: TRBJ2-2

CDR3aa: ASSVPSGEEETRY
v_gene: TRBV9
j_gene: TRBJ2-5

CDR3aa: ASSQQWFDQPQH
v_gene: TRBV4-1
j_gene: TRBJ1-5

CDR3aa: ASSREGEAF
v_gene: TRBV18
j_gene: TRBJ1-1

CDR3aa: ASSLSKAKNIQY
v_gene: TRBV27
j_gene: TRBJ2-4

CDR3aa: ASLGRVRGQAF
v_gene: TRBV6-6
j_gene: TRBJ1-1

CDR3aa: ASSPRGWTEAF
v_gene: TRBV5-5
j_gene: TRBJ1-1

CDR3aa: ASSLGGTQSYEQY
v_gene: TRBV5-1
j_gene: TRBJ2-7

CDR3aa: ASSQGGVSTEAF
v_gene: TRBV28
j_gene: TRBJ1-1

CDR3aa: ASSRTGSRSYNSPLH
v_gene: TRBV6-6
j_gene: TRBJ1-6

CDR3aa: ASSPTRDTFYEQY
v_gene: TRBV11-2
j_gene: TRBJ2-7

CDR3aa: ASSEFMGDTQY
v_gene: TRBV10-2
j_gene: TRBJ2-3

CDR3aa: ASLGFNEQF
v_gene: TRBV5-1
j_gene: TRBJ2-1

CDR3aa: ASSFQAHYGYT
v_gene: TRBV28
j_gene: TRBJ1-2

CDR3aa: ASSPGLGANVLT
v_gene: TRBV19
j_gene: TRBJ2-6

CDR3aa: SASAGRGETQY
v_gene: TRBV20-1
j_gene: TRBJ2-5

CDR3aa: ASSLGDRGPNEQY
v_gene: TRBV7-8
j_gene: TRBJ2-7

CDR3aa: ASSFDRGVPNEQF
v_gene: TRBV11-2
j_gene: TRBJ2-1

CDR3aa: ASSLLGGPQY
v_gene: TRBV12-3/TRBV12-4
j_gene: TRBJ2-4

CDR3aa: ARSLFRGAYNEQF
v_gene: TRBV5-3
j_gene: TRBJ2-1

CDR3aa: ASSRNGGTNTGELF
v_gene: TRBV3-1
j_gene: TRBJ2-2

CDR3aa: ASSFLGDKLY
v_gene: TRBV5-1
j_gene: TRBJ2-7

CDR3aa: ASSGPRTRGQPQH
v_gene: TRBV6-2/TRBV6-3
j_gene: TRBJ1-5

CDR3aa: AASGSSYEQY
v_gene: TRBV6-6
j_gene: TRBJ2-7

CDR3aa: ASSPRDRGGTEAF
v_gene: TRBV5-5
j_gene: TRBJ1-1

CDR3aa: ASSPGGLGTDTQY
v_gene: TRBV12-3/TRBV12-4
j_gene: TRBJ2-3

CDR3aa: ASRMRQGTYNEQF
v_gene: TRBV2
j_gene: TRBJ2-1

CDR3aa: ASSLSAGASQPQH
v_gene: TRBV28
j_gene: TRBJ1-5

CDR3aa: ASSRPGTKNTEAF
v_gene: TRBV5-4
j_gene: TRBJ1-1

CDR3aa: ASSYSRGTVTEAF
v_gene: TRBV6-5
j_gene: TRBJ1-1

CDR3aa: SVADGSSYNEQF
v_gene: TRBV29-1
j_gene: TRBJ2-1

CDR3aa: ASSLGLTYEQY
v_gene: TRBV13
j_gene: TRBJ2-7

CDR3aa: ASTPNRFLYGYT
v_gene: TRBV28
j_gene: TRBJ1-2

CDR3aa: ASSLMAGGTETQY
v_gene: TRBV7-8
j_gene: TRBJ2-5

CDR3aa: ATSDGYSYEQY
v_gene: TRBV24-1
j_gene: TRBJ2-7

CDR3aa: ASSSGTPNEKLF
v_gene: TRBV28
j_gene: TRBJ1-4

CDR3aa: ASSLRARGGYNEQF
v_gene: TRBV7-6
j_gene: TRBJ2-1

CDR3aa: ASSIGGVTDTQY
v_gene: TRBV19
j_gene: TRBJ2-3

CDR3aa: ASSYSPGTEAF
v_gene: TRBV6-6
j_gene: TRBJ1-1

CDR3aa: SALSGSNQPQH
v_gene: TRBV29-1
j_gene: TRBJ1-5

CDR3aa: ASSLGGFGERVSDTQY
v_gene: TRBV28
j_gene: TRBJ2-3

CDR3aa: ASRNEASVGTQY
v_gene: TRBV2
j_gene: TRBJ2-3

CDR3aa: ASSQLQPPSGNTIY
v_gene: TRBV12-3/TRBV12-4
j_gene: TRBJ1-3

CDR3aa: ASSPHKNTGELF
v_gene: TRBV6-1
j_gene: TRBJ2-2